This T cell receptor (beta chain) appears in the sequencing data of a study of control samples from healthy donors and cancer patients. Generated by immunoSEQ multiplex PCR, the TCRdb table keeps only in-frame clones and is missing some. The sample records approximately 90,000 clones, less than 85% being singletons. This CDR3 region has 17 residues. V was trimmed by 3 bases and J by 9 bases, leaving 21 bases between them. Germline V gene data show CDR1 as SGHTA and CDR2 as FQGNSA. The source is a man between 65 and 85 years old with lung cancer. Specimen: PBMCs. This chain links TRBV7-2 with TRBJ1-6; perhaps TRBD1 as D (5 bases). In DNA form, the CDR3 reads TGTGCCAGCAGCTTGAAACCCCAGGGTCAGAACGCTTCACCCCTCCACTTT. Its translation: CASSLKPQGQNASPLHF. Full variable domain (missing parts from reference TRBV7-2 and TRBJ1-6): GAGVSQSPSNKVTEKGKDVELRCDPISGHTALYWYRQSLGQGLEFLIYFQGNSAPDKSGLPSDRFSAERTGGSVSTLTIQRTQQEDSAVYLCASSLKPQGQNASPLHFGNGTRLTVT.